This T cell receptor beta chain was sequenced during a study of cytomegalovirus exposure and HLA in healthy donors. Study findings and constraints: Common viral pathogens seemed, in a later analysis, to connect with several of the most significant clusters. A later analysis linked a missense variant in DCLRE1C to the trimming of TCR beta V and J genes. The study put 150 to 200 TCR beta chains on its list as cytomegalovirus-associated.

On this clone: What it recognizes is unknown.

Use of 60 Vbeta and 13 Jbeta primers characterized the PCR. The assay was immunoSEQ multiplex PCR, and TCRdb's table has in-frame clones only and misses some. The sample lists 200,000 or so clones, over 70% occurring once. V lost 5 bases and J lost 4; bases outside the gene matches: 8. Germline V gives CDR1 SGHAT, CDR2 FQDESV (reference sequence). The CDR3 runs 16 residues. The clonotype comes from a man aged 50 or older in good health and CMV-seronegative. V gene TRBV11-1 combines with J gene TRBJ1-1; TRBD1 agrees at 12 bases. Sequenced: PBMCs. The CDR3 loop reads CASSDRDRGRVTEAFF. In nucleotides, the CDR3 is TGTGCCAGCAGCGACCGGGACAGGGGGCGGGTCACTGAAGCTTTCTTT.